Each of the 7 T cell receptor beta chains below was sequenced from the same sample in a study of T cell responses to AZD1222 COVID-19 vaccine (dated by TCRdb to about 2021). The time point label here, explained by the study, means: about 28 days (+/-7) after the second vaccine dose. Library prep was done by the immunoSEQ multiplex PCR assay. TCRdb mirrors the immuneACCESS table, restricted to in-frame sequences. Some clones are absent from its copies; in checked studies, under half trace to an unresolved V gene, and the reason for the others is unknown. This sample holds some 74,000 clones; approximately 90% were observed only once. The top ten hold approximately 1.2% of the sample. The sequences come from peripheral blood, collected 28 days after the second AZD1222 dose. The receptors derive from an adult who received the AZD1222 COVID-19 vaccine.

The V call is TRBV10-3, the J call TRBJ2-5, with D unclear. CDR1 and CDR2 (germline): ENHRY, SYGVKD. The CDR3 sequence is 11 residues long. Trimming removed 10 bases from V and 5 bases from J, with 11 bases in between. The CDR3 sequence is CASANGETQYF. The CDR3 DNA sequence: TGTGCCAGCGCCAATGGGGAGACCCAGTACTTC.

V is TRBV3-1 (or the pseudogene TRBV3-2) and J is TRBJ1-4; the D is unclear. Trimming pared 4 bases from V and 5 bases from J, leaving 11 bases between. Germline V gene lookup returns CDR1 LGHDT and CDR2 YNNKEL (reference sequence). CDR3 length: 14 amino acids. CDR3 protein: CASSLSTLNEKLFF. The CDR3 coding sequence is TGTGCCAGCAGCCTTAGCACATTGAATGAAAAACTGTTTTTT.

This clone showed up just once. The chain employs TRBV9 and TRBJ1-1, with D possibly TRBD1 on 5 matching bases. V lost 0 bases to trimming and J lost 6 bases, with 12 bases between them. Germline V gives CDR1 SGDLS, CDR2 YYNGEE. This CDR3 is 14 amino acids long. The CDR3 loop is CASSVEGKGPEAFF. CDR3 DNA sequence: TGTGCCAGCAGCGTAGAGGGGAAGGGGCCTGAAGCTTTCTTT.

This rearrangement joins TRBV7-6 to TRBJ2-1, with a tentative D call TRBD2 (5 bases). The CDR3 sequence is 12 residues long. Trimming removed 1 base at V and 9 bases at J, with 7 bases between. Germline loops: CDR1 SGHVS, CDR2 FNYEAQ. Here the CDR3 reads CASSLGRGEQFF. Written as DNA, the CDR3 is TGTGCCAGCAGCTTAGGTCGGGGTGAGCAGTTCTTC. The full variable domain, in which reference TRBV7-6 and TRBJ2-1 provide the parts outside the CDR3, is GAGVSQSPRYKVTKRGQDVALRCDPISGHVSLYWYRQALGQGPEFLTYFNYEAQQDKSGLPNDRFSAERPEGSISTLTIQRTEQRDSAMYRCASSLGRGEQFFGPGTRLTVL.

This clone was counted once. The J gene is TRBJ1-5, the V gene TRBV7-2, with D unclear. The CDR3 is 15 amino acids. Germline-derived CDR1 and CDR2 are SGHTA and FQGNSA. V shed 1 base and J shed 7 bases, with 14 bases lying between them. The DNA for the CDR3 is TGTGCCAGCAGCTTAGAGCGGGCAGGCGGACAGCCCCAGCATTTT. It is translated as CASSLERAGGQPQHF.

This rearrangement joins TRBV6-4 to TRBJ2-1; 7 bases match TRBD2. V gave up 7 bases and J gave up 3 bases; unmatched junction bases: 6. This CDR3 is built from 14 residues. Germline V CDR1 and CDR2: MRHNA, SNTAGT. The CDR3 loop reads CASKRLAYYNEQFF. CDR3 nucleotides: TGTGCCAGCAAGCGACTAGCCTACTACAATGAGCAGTTCTTC.

This clone was seen just once. The rearrangement links TRBV19 to TRBJ1-3; D is unresolved. CDR3 length: 15 residues. Per germline, CDR1 LNHDA and CDR2 SQIVND (reference sequence). Trimming pared 10 bases from V and 0 bases from J, leaving 16 bases between. The DNA of the CDR3 is TGTGCCACTTCCCCAGCTGCGAACTCTGGAAACACCATATATTTT. Translated, it gives CATSPAANSGNTIYF.